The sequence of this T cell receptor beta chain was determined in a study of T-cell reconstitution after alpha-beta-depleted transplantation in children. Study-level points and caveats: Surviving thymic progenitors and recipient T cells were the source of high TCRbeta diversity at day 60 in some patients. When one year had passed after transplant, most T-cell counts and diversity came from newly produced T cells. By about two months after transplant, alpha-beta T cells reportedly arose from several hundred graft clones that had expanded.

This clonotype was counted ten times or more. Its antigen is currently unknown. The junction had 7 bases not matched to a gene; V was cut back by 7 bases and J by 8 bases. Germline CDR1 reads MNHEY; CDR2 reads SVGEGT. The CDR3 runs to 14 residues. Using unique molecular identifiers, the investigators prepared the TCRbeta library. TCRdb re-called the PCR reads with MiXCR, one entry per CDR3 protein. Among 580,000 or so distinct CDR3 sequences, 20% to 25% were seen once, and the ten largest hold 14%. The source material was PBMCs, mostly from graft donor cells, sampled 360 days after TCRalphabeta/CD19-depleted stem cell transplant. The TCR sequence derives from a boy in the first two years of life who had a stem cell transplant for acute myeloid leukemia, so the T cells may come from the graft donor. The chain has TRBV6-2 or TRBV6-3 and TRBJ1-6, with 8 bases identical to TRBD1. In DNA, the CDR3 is TGTGCCAGCAAAAGGACAGGGCCTTATTCACCCCTCCACTTT. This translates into CASKRTGPYSPLHF.